The 11 T cell receptor beta chains reported below all come from one sample, sequenced in a study of CD8 T cells in Susac syndrome. Random hexamers were used to reverse transcribe an amount of about 0.45 to 1 ug RNA. TCRdb reprocessed the immunoSEQ multiplex PCR reads via MiXCR and lists one record per CDR3 protein. The sample shows approximately 110,000 distinct CDR3 sequences, just over 90% of them seen only once. Specimen: CD8+ T cells from PBMCs. The origin of the receptors is a human donor with multiple sclerosis.

The rearrangement joins TRBV11-2 to TRBJ2-5, with D uncertain. Germline CDR1 and CDR2: SGHAT and FQNNGV. V lost 3 bases and J lost 7, with 6 bases in between. This CDR3 region has 11 residues. CDR3 residues: CASSFGPTQYF. The CDR3, as DNA: TGTGCCAGCAGCTTTGGCCCGACCCAGTACTTC.

The gene calls are TRBV9 and TRBJ1-1, with a possible D match to TRBD1 (5 bases). Deletions cut 6 bases from V and 1 base from J, with 16 bases between. Germline lookup yields CDR1 SGDLS and CDR2 YYNGEE. The CDR3 totals 15 residues. The CDR3 protein is CASTRDGGWNTEAFF. CDR3 DNA sequence: TGTGCCAGCACCAGGGACGGGGGATGGAACACTGAAGCTTTCTTT.

The rearrangement links TRBV28 to TRBJ2-3, with TRBD1 matching 7 bases. Germline CDR1 is MDHEN and CDR2 is SYDVKM. CDR3 length: 15 residues. V lost 4 bases to trimming and J lost 1 base; unmatched junction nucleotides: 5. CDR3: CASSYYRGGTDTQYF. The CDR3 coding sequence is TGTGCCAGCAGTTATTACAGGGGTGGCACAGATACGCAGTATTTT. Full variable domain (outside the CDR3, taken from reference TRBV28 and TRBJ2-3): DVKVTQSSRYLVKRTGEKVFLECVQDMDHENMFWYRQDPGLGLRLIYFSYDVKMKEKGDIPEGYSVSREKKERFSLILESASTNQTSMYLCASSYYRGGTDTQYFGPGTRLTVL.

This chain joins TRBV9 and TRBJ2-1; no clear D. Germline V lookup: CDR1 SGDLS, CDR2 YYNGEE. The length of the CDR3 is 13 residues. V was trimmed by 0 bases and J by 8 bases, leaving 9 bases between them. Written as DNA, the CDR3 is TGTGCCAGCAGCGTAGTACGCAGAGATGAGCAGTTCTTC. It yields the protein CASSVVRRDEQFF. Full variable domain (rest looked up from reference TRBV9 and TRBJ2-1): DSGVTQTPKHLITATGQRVTLRCSPRSGDLSVYWYQQSLDQGLQFLIQYYNGEERAKGNILERFSAQQFPDLHSELNLSSLELGDSALYFCASSVVRRDEQFFGPGTRLTVL.

The chain is built from TRBV4-1 and TRBJ1-4; 7 bases fit TRBD1. V shed 3 bases, J shed 8 bases, and the junction held 15 bases outside the gene matches. Per the germline V gene, CDR1 is MGHRA and CDR2 is YSYEKL. The CDR3 length is 17 residues. The DNA for the CDR3 is TGCGCCAGCAGCCATCACGACAGGGAGCGTCTCGCCGAAAAACTGTTTTTT. Its protein is CASSHHDRERLAEKLFF.

The sample holds one count of this clonotype. The genes are TRBV12-5 and TRBJ2-1, with D uncertain. CDR3 length equals 15 residues. V lost 0 bases, J lost 9 bases, and 15 bases lay in between. CDR1 is LGHNT and CDR2 is FRNRAP in the germline V gene. CDR3 in amino acids: CASGLVHRFSGEQFF. In nucleotides, the CDR3 is TGTGCTAGTGGTTTGGTACATAGGTTTTCTGGTGAGCAGTTCTTC.

J is TRBJ2-1 and V is TRBV29-1; 9 nucleotides align to TRBD1. Germline V CDR1 and CDR2: SQVTM, ANQGSEA. The length of the CDR3 is 15 residues. CDR3 sequence (DNA): TGCAGTCAGGGGCCAGGGACAGGGATAGGTGATGAGCAGTTCTTC. This translates into CSQGPGTGIGDEQFF.

This CDR3 reads CASSFGRASYEQYF. CDR3 nucleotides: TGTGCCAGCAGTTTTGGGAGGGCGTCCTACGAGCAGTACTTC. The V gene is TRBV27, the J gene TRBJ2-7; the match to TRBD2 covers 7 bases. The V gene's germline CDR1 is MNHEY and CDR2 SMNVEV (reference sequence). CDR3 length: 14 residues. V was clipped by 3 bases and J by 1 base; unmatched bases: 3.

The CDR3 reads CASSLGTSGLYEQYF. The DNA of the CDR3 is TGTGCCAGCAGCCTAGGGACTAGCGGACTCTACGAGCAGTACTTC. The chain employs TRBV9 and TRBJ2-7, with TRBD2 matching over 11 bases. The CDR3 has 15 residues. Looked up from germline, CDR1 is SGDLS and CDR2 is YYNGEE. The trim removed 4 bases at V and 3 bases at J, leaving 6 bases unmatched. Complete variable domain (other parts from reference TRBV9 and TRBJ2-7): DSGVTQTPKHLITATGQRVTLRCSPRSGDLSVYWYQQSLDQGLQFLIQYYNGEERAKGNILERFSAQQFPDLHSELNLSSLELGDSALYFCASSLGTSGLYEQYFGPGTRLTVT.

The rearrangement joins TRBV7-2 to TRBJ2-7; 8 bases fit TRBD1. This CDR3 spans 16 amino acids. The V segment lost 4 bases and the J segment 5 bases; nucleotides outside the gene matches: 13. CDR1 and CDR2 from the germline V gene are SGHTA and FQGNSA. CDR3 sequence reads: CASSYSRTSGGHEQYF. The CDR3 coding sequence is TGTGCCAGCAGCTATAGTAGGACGTCAGGGGGCCACGAGCAGTACTTC.

V and J are TRBV5-5 and TRBJ2-7; a weak D match, TRBD1 (5 bases). The germline V gene has CDR1 SGHKS and CDR2 YYEKEE (reference sequence). The CDR3 totals 13 residues. V lost 0 bases to trimming and J lost 5 bases, with 9 bases between them. The DNA of the CDR3 is TGTGCCAGCAGCTTGGACCAGGGTGACGAGCAGTACGTC. This encodes CASSLDQGDEQYV.